These 21 T cell receptor beta chains share one sample of origin, sequenced in a study of shared clonotypes between healthy human individuals. Using immunoSEQ multiplex PCR, the repertoire was profiled, and TCRdb retains in-frame clones only, with some absent. This sample has about 2 million clones; roughly 94% occur once, and the top ten carry 0.1% to 0.15%. The sample taken for sequencing was naive CD4+ T cells sorted from blood. Indicated subset: CD45RA+ positively selected. All receptors come from a young man in good health.

The CDR3, as DNA: TGTGCCACCCTGGATTACTCCTACGAGCAGTACTTC. Translation gives CATLDYSYEQYF. V usage is TRBV19 and J usage is TRBJ2-7; the D is unclear. V lost 10 bases and J lost 0, with 10 bases in between. CDR1 LNHDA and CDR2 SQIVND come from the germline V gene (reference sequence). The CDR3 spans 12 residues.

Regarding this clone: Different DNA sequences within this sample yield the same CDR3. The chain joins TRBV7-2 to TRBJ1-3, with D perhaps TRBD1 (5 bases). Trimming stripped 0 bases from V and 1 base from J, with 7 bases between. CDR3 length equals 15 residues. The germline V gene encodes CDR1 SGHTA and CDR2 FQGNSA. CDR3 nucleotides: TGTGCCAGCAGCTTAGCGTGGGGGTCTGGAAACACCATATATTTT. This gives the protein CASSLAWGSGNTIYF. Using reference TRBV7-2 and TRBJ1-3 for the parts outside the CDR3, the full variable domain is GAGVSQSPSNKVTEKGKDVELRCDPISGHTALYWYRQSLGQGLEFLIYFQGNSAPDKSGLPSDRFSAERTGGSVSTLTIQRTQQEDSAVYLCASSLAWGSGNTIYFGEGSWLTVV.

The chain uses TRBV5-8 and TRBJ2-3; the match to TRBD1 covers 7 bases. The CDR3 length is 16 residues. Germline CDR1 reads SGHTS; CDR2 reads YDEGEE. The trim removed 0 bases at V and 3 bases at J, leaving 7 bases unmatched. CDR3 bases: TGTGCCAGCAGCTTGGGACGAGGACAGGAAACAGATACGCAGTATTTT. This sequence encodes CASSLGRGQETDTQYF.

The count of this clone is one. The rearrangement uses TRBV7-2 and TRBJ2-4; 11 bases fit TRBD2. The germline gives CDR1 SGHTA, CDR2 FQGNSA. The length of the CDR3 is 17 residues. The V and J ends lost 0 bases and 7 bases, in that order; junction bases with no gene match: 8. This CDR3 is CASSLASFSGGVNIQYF. DNA of the CDR3: TGTGCCAGCAGCTTAGCCTCCTTTAGCGGGGGGGTCAACATTCAGTACTTC.

The CDR3 sequence is CASSVPGTGELFF. DNA for the CDR3: TGTGCCAGCAGCGTCCCCGGGACCGGGGAGCTGTTTTTT. This chain uses TRBV7-2 with TRBJ2-2, with D uncertain. The germline V and J ends were trimmed by 5 bases and 5 bases, with 9 bases remaining between them. Germline-derived CDR1 and CDR2 are SGHTA and FQGNSA. The CDR3 spans 13 residues.

This CDR3 reads CASSIKSINYGYTF. As DNA, the CDR3 is TGTGCCAGTAGTATCAAGAGCATCAACTATGGCTACACCTTC. J is TRBJ1-2 and V is TRBV19; D uncertain. From germline, CDR1 is LNHDA and CDR2 SQIVND (reference sequence). The CDR3 length is 14 residues. V was clipped by 3 bases and J by 2 bases, with 10 bases between them.

V gene TRBV7-9 combines with J gene TRBJ1-3; D is undetermined. V was trimmed by 1 base and J by 9 bases, leaving 4 bases between them. The length of the CDR3 is 11 residues. From germline, CDR1 is SEHNR and CDR2 FQNEAQ (reference sequence). CDR3 loop: CASSLDGTIYF. In nucleotides, the CDR3 is TGTGCCAGCAGCTTAGATGGCACCATATATTTT. Complete variable domain (other parts from reference TRBV7-9 and TRBJ1-3): DTGVSQNPRHKITKRGQNVTFRCDPISEHNRLYWYRQTLGQGPEFLTYFQNEAQLEKSRLLSDRFSAERPKGSFSTLEIQRTEQGDSAMYLCASSLDGTIYFGEGSWLTVV.

This chain joins TRBV19 and TRBJ1-3; D is ambiguous. Trimming took off 8 bases at V and 3 bases at J, with 5 bases between the two ends. The CDR3 is made up of 11 amino acids. Per the germline V gene, CDR1 is LNHDA and CDR2 is SQIVND (reference sequence). For the CDR3, the DNA is TGTGCCAGTGAGAGTGGAAACACCATATATTTT. It codes for CASESGNTIYF.

Worth noting for this clone: Other DNA sequences from this sample encode an identical CDR3 as well. The chain is built from TRBV6-5 and TRBJ2-7, with 8 positions matching TRBD2. The CDR3 has 13 residues. J was trimmed by 3 bases and V by 8 bases; bases with no gene match: 6. Germline CDR1 is MNHEY and CDR2 is SVGAGI. This CDR3 is CASSRGGGYEQYF. The CDR3 DNA is TGTGCCAGCTCCCGGGGGGGCGGCTACGAGCAGTACTTC.

To note about this clone: Possible read error: a much larger clone is one base away. This sample includes further DNA sequences coding for the same CDR3. The rearrangement joins TRBV29-1 to TRBJ2-5; D assignment may be TRBD1 or TRBD2 (6 bases each). CDR1 SQVTM and CDR2 ANQGSEA come from the germline V gene. This CDR3 has 12 amino acids. V dropped 7 bases and J dropped 14 bases, with 23 bases sitting between them. As DNA, the CDR3 is TGCAGCGCGGGGGACATCTCCTACGAGCAATACTTC. It encodes CSAGDISYEQYF.

The V call is TRBV18, the J call TRBJ1-5, with D unclear. The germline CDR1 and CDR2 sequences are KGHSH and LQKENI. Trimming pared 2 bases from V and 6 bases from J, leaving 8 bases between. The length of the CDR3 is 13 residues. CDR3 amino acids: CASSPSPVQPQHF. Here the CDR3 DNA reads TGTGCCAGCTCACCATCCCCAGTTCAGCCCCAGCATTTT.

This clone came up once. The rearrangement joins TRBV10-3 to TRBJ1-1; D is possibly TRBD1 (5 bases). Germline CDR1 is ENHRY and CDR2 is SYGVKD. Trimming shortened V by 0 bases and J by 7 bases, and 9 bases separated the two germline ends. The CDR3 has 13 amino acids. The CDR3: CAISESGGFEAFF. CDR3 sequence (DNA): TGTGCCATCAGTGAGTCTGGGGGGTTTGAAGCTTTCTTT.

The chain uses TRBV5-8 and TRBJ1-6; the D is unclear. The V end was cut by 2 bases, the J end by 6 bases, with 9 bases between. Germline loops: CDR1 SGHTS, CDR2 YDEGEE. CDR3 size: 14 residues. This CDR3 reads CASSFRGINSPLHF. The DNA of the CDR3 is TGTGCCAGCAGCTTCCGTGGCATTAATTCACCCCTCCACTTT.

This chain uses TRBV10-3 with TRBJ1-2, with a tentative D call TRBD1 (6 bases). This CDR3 region has 15 residues. Trimming pared 6 bases from V and 0 bases from J, leaving 14 bases between. From germline, CDR1 is ENHRY and CDR2 SYGVKD. DNA of the CDR3: TGTGCCATCAGCGGACAGTGGTCGTCTAACTATGGCTACACCTTC. As protein: CAISGQWSSNYGYTF.

CDR3 DNA: TGTGCCAGCTCACTTGATACAGGGGATGAGCAGTTCTTC. Translation gives CASSLDTGDEQFF. This rearrangement joins TRBV18 to TRBJ2-1, with 7 bases that match TRBD1. Germline assignment: CDR1 KGHSH and CDR2 LQKENI. The CDR3 covers 13 residues. Germline trimming cut 4 bases from V and 8 bases from J; bases unmatched to any gene: 5.

The rearrangement joins TRBV5-5 to TRBJ2-5, with a weak D call TRBD2 (6 bases). Per germline, CDR1 SGHKS and CDR2 YYEKEE (reference sequence). Trimming removed 2 bases at V and 5 bases at J, with 10 bases between. CDR3 length: 13 amino acids. CDR3 sequence: CASSFTAGETQYF. The CDR3 DNA follows: TGTGCCAGCAGCTTTACGGCGGGGGAGACCCAGTACTTC. Full variable domain (remainder filled in from reference TRBV5-5 and TRBJ2-5): DAGVTQSPTHLIKTRGQQVTLRCSPISGHKSVSWYQQVLGQGPQFIFQYYEKEERGRGNFPDRFSARQFPNYSSELNVNALLLGDSALYLCASSFTAGETQYFGPGTRLLVL.

The rearrangement joins TRBV19 to TRBJ2-7, with D tentatively TRBD2 (6 bases). Germline CDR1 and CDR2: LNHDA and SQIVND (reference sequence). V lost 6 bases and J 6 bases, leaving 18 bases between the germline ends. The CDR3 consists of 14 residues. CDR3 sequence reads: CASRGAWGSGEQYF. In DNA form, the CDR3 reads TGTGCCAGTAGAGGGGCCTGGGGTAGCGGCGAGCAGTACTTC. The complete variable domain, with remaining parts taken from reference TRBV19 and TRBJ2-7, reads DGGITQSPKYLFRKEGQNVTLSCEQNLNHDAMYWYRQDPGQGLRLIYYSQIVNDFQKGDIAEGYSVSREKKESFPLTVTSAQKNPTAFYLCASRGAWGSGEQYFGPGTRLTVT.

The chain joins TRBV2 to TRBJ1-5, with 7 bases that match TRBD1. Germline V gives CDR1 SNHLY, CDR2 FYNNEI. The CDR3 sequence is 15 residues long. The V gene end was trimmed by 3 bases and the J gene end by 1 base; junction bases not matched to a gene: 3. In nucleotides, the CDR3 is TGTGCCAGCAGTGAGATACAGGGGAGCAATCAGCCCCAGCATTTT. Translating gives CASSEIQGSNQPQHF.

This chain links TRBV7-9 with TRBJ2-7, with no clear D. V was shortened by 2 bases and J by 2 bases, with 7 bases between the two germline ends. CDR1 is SEHNR, CDR2 FQNEAQ, per germline (reference sequence). There are 13 residues in the CDR3. The CDR3 region is CASSLSLAYEQYF. CDR3 in DNA: TGTGCCAGCAGCTTAAGTCTAGCCTACGAGCAGTACTTC.

The chain links TRBV6-1 to TRBJ2-5, with D possibly TRBD2 on 5 matching bases. This CDR3 has 13 amino acids. The germline V and J ends were trimmed by 4 bases and 5 bases, with 11 bases remaining between them. Germline assignment: CDR1 MNHNS and CDR2 SASEGT. The CDR3 coding sequence is TGTGCCAGCAGTGCGGACGGCGGGGAGACCCAGTACTTC. Its translation: CASSADGGETQYF.

The chain links TRBV7-9 to TRBJ2-7; 9 bases line up with TRBD1. Germline CDR1 is SEHNR and CDR2 is FQNEAQ (reference sequence). J gave up 3 bases and V 2 bases, and 8 bases lay outside the gene matches. The CDR3 totals 16 residues. CDR3 in amino acids: CASSLWSGQGFYEQYF. In DNA, the CDR3 is TGTGCCAGCAGCTTATGGTCGGGACAGGGATTCTACGAGCAGTACTTC.